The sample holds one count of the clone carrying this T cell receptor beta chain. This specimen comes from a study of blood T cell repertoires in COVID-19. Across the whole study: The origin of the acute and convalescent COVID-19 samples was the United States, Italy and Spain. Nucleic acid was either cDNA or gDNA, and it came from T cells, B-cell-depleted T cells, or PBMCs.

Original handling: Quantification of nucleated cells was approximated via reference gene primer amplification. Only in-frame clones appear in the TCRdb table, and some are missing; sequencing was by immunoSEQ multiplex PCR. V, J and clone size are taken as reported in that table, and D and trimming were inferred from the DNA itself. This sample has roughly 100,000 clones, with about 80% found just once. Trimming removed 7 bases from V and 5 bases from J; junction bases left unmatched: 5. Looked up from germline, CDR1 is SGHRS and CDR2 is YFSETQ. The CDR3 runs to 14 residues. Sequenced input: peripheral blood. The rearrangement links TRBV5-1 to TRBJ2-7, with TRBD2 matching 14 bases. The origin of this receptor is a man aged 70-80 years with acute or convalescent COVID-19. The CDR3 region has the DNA TGCGCCAGCCGTCCGGGACTAGCGGGAGACGAGCAGTACTTC. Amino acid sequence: CASRPGLAGDEQYF.